The 3 T cell receptor beta chains reported below all come from one sample, sequenced in a study of human T cells and chemical hapten exposure (dated by TCRdb to the early 2020s). Total RNA was extracted from unfractionated whole blood that had been collected in Tempus Blood RNA tubes. The library was produced with 5' RACE. Instrument used: Illumina MiSeq. Through fastp at Q25 and MiXCR, TCRdb rebuilt clones from the public reads, retaining in-frame beta chains. Here each entry gathers all rows of one CDR3 protein and keeps the most common genes and DNA. The sample table lists tens of thousands of distinct CDR3 sequences, more than 7.5% of them with a count of one. The ten most abundant clones make up over 2% of the sample. Receptor source: a male donor in good health.

This clonotype was picked up many times. V usage is TRBV29-1 and J usage is TRBJ1-5; 7 nucleotides agree with TRBD1. The CDR3 sequence is 12 residues long. Germline-derived CDR1 and CDR2 are SQVTM and ANQGSEA. The ends lost 6 bases at V and 4 bases at J; junction bases unmatched: 3. CDR3 protein: CSVGQLNQPQHF. CDR3 DNA sequence: TGCAGCGTGGGACAGTTAAATCAGCCCCAGCATTTT.

This clonotype was seen many times. The chain couples TRBV29-1 to TRBJ2-1, with D perhaps given as TRBD1 or TRBD2 (6 bases each). Trimming took off 5 bases at V and 7 bases at J, with 9 bases between the two ends. This CDR3 has 11 residues. Germline V gene data show CDR1 as SQVTM and CDR2 as ANQGSEA. The CDR3 nucleotides are TGCAGCGTTCGAGGGGGGAATGAGCAGTTCTTC. This encodes CSVRGGNEQFF.

In its sample, this clonotype was seen many times. This chain uses TRBV20-1 with TRBJ2-5; 8 bases match TRBD2. V was pared by 0 bases and J by 4 bases, with 10 bases of the junction left unmatched. Germline CDR1 DFQATT, CDR2 SNEGSKA (reference sequence). The CDR3 spans 16 residues. CDR3 sequence: CSARDIGSGLGETQYF. The CDR3 region has the DNA TGCAGTGCTAGAGATATTGGTTCGGGACTAGGAGAGACCCAGTACTTC.